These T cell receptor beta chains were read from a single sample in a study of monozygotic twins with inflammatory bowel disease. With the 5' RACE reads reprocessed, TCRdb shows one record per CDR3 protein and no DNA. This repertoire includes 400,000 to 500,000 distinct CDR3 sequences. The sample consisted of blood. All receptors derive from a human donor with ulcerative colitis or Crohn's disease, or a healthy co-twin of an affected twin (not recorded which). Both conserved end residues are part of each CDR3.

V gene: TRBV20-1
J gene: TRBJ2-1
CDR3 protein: CSARGGVVQGMDEQFF

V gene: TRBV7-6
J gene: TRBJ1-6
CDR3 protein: CASSLISGQGDSPLHF

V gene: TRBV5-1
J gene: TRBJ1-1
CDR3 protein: CASSFRVMNTEAFF

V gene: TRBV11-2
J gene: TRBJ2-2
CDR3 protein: CASSLGQEYGELFF

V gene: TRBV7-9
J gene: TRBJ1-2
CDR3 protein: CASSLSAGTSPYGYTF

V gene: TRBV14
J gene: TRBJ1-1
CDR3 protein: CASSQEKEGHTEAFF

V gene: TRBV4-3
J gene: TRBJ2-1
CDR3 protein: CASSQRSGIEQFF

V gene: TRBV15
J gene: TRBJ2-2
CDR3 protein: CATTQSTGELFF

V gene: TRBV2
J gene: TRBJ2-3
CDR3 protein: CASSEGGGADTQYF

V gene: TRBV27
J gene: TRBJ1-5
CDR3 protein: CASSSLGQGGGQPQHF

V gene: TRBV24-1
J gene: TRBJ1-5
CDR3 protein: CATSDGTASNQPQHF

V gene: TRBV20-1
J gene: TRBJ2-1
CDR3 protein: CSARAGGPHNEQFF

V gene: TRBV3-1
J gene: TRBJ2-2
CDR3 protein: CASSAWDHNTGELFF

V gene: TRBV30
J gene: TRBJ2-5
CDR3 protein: CAWTLGGAQETQYF

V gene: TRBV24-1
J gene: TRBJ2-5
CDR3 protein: CATSAGYPETQYF

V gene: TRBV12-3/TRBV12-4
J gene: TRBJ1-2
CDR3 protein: CASSLLGQSPYGYTF

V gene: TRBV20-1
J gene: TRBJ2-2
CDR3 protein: CSARGAWGADYTGELFF

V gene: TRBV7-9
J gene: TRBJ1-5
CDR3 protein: CASSLSGARQPQHF

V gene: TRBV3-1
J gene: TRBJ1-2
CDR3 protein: CASSRPGTGHNYGYTF

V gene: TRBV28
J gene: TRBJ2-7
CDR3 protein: CASASGQGVFAQYF

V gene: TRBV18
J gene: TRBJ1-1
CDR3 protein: CASSPPKGVGNTEAFF

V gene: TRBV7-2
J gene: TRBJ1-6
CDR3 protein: CASSLGAYNSPLHF

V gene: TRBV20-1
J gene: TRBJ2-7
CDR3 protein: CSARRQVDLGEQYF